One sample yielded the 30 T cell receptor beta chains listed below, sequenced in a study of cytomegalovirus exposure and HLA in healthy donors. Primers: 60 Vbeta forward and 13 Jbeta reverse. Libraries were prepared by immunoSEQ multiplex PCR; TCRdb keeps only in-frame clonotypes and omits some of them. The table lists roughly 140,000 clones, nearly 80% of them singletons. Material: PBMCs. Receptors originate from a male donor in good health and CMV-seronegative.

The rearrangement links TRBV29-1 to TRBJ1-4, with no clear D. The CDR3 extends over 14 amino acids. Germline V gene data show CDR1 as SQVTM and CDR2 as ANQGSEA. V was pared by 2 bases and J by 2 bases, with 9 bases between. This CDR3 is CSVELAGTNEKLFF. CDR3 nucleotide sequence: TGCAGCGTTGAACTTGCGGGTACTAATGAAAAACTGTTTTTT.

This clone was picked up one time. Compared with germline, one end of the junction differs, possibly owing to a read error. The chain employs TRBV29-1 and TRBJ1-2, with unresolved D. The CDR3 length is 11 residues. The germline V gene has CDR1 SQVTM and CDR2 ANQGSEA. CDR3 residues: CSVDRAEKVLF. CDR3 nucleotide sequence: TGCAGCGTTGATCGTGCGGAGAAAGTCCTCTTC.

CDR3 sequence reads: CASSLVDSRNEKLFF. The CDR3 coding sequence is TGTGCCAGCAGCTTAGTCGACAGCCGGAATGAAAAACTGTTTTTT. V is TRBV7-9 and J is TRBJ1-4, with D possibly TRBD1 on 5 matching bases. CDR3 size: 15 residues. From germline, CDR1 is SEHNR and CDR2 FQNEAQ (reference sequence). Trimming cost V 1 base and J 5 bases, with 11 bases left between them.

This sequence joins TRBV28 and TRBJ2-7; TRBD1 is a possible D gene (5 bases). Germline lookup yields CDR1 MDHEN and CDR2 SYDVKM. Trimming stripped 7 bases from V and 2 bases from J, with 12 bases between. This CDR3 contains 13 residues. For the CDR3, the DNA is TGTGCCAGCACCTCTAGGGGTCCCTACGAGCAGTACTTC. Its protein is CASTSRGPYEQYF.

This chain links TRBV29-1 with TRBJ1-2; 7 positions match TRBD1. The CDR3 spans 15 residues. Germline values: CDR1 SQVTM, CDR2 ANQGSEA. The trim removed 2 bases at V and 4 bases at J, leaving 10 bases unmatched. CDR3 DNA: TGCAGCGTTGAAACTCCCTTGACAGGGACCTATGGCTACACCTTC. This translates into CSVETPLTGTYGYTF.

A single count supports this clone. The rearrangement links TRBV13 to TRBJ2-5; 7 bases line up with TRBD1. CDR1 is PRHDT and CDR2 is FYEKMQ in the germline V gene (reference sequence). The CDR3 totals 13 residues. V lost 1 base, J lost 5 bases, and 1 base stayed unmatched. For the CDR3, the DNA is TGTGCCAGCAGCTTAGAGGGGGCTGAGACCCAGTACTTC. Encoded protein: CASSLEGAETQYF. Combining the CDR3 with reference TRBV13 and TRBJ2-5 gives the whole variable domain AAGVIQSPRHLIKEKRETATLKCYPIPRHDTVYWYQQGPGQDPQFLISFYEKMQSDKGSIPDRFSAQQFSDYHSELNMSSLELGDSALYFCASSLEGAETQYFGPGTRLLVL.

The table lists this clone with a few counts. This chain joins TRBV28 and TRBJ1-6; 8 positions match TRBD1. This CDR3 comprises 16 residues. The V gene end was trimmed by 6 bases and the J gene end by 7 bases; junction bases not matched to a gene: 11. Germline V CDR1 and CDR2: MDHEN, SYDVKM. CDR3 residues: CASRGRDRGQNSPLHF. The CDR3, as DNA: TGTGCCAGCAGGGGACGTGACAGGGGTCAGAATTCACCCCTCCACTTT.

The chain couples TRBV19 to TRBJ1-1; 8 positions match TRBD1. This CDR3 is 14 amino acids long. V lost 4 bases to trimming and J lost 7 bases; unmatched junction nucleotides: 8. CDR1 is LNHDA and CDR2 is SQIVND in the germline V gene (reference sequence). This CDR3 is CASSTTDRAGEAFF. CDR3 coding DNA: TGTGCCAGTAGTACGACGGACAGGGCTGGTGAAGCTTTCTTT.

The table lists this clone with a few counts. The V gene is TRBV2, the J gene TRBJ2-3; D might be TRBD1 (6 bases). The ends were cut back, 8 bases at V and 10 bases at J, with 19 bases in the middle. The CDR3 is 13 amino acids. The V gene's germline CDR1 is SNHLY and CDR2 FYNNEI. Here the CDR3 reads CASLELRGAAQYF. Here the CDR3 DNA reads TGTGCCAGCCTTGAACTCAGGGGAGCGGCGCAGTATTTT.

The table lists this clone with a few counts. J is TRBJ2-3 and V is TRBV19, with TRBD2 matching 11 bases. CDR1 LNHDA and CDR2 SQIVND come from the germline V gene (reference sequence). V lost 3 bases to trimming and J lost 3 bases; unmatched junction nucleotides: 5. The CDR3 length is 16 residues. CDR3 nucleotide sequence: TGTGCCAGTAGTATCTTAGCGGGGGGGCAGACAGATACGCAGTATTTT. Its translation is CASSILAGGQTDTQYF.

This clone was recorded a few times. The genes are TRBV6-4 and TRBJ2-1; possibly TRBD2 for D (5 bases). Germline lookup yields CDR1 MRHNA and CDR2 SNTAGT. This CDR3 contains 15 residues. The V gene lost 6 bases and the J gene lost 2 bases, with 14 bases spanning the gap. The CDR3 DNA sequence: TGTGCCAGCAGCCCCGAGGGTTTGCCCTACAATGAGCAGTTCTTC. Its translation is CASSPEGLPYNEQFF.

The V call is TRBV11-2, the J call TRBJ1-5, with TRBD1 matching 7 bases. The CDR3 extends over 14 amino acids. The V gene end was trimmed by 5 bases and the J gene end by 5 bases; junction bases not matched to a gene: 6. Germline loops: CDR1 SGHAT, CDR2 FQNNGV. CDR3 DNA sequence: TGTGCCAGCAGCGACAGGGATGACGATCAGCCCCAGCATTTT. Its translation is CASSDRDDDQPQHF.

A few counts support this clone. CDR3 nucleotides: TGTGCCAGCAGCTTAGGAGTAGGGTCGGGGGAGACCCAGTACTTC. Its translation: CASSLGVGSGETQYF. This chain links TRBV7-9 with TRBJ2-5; D possibly corresponds to TRBD2 (5 bases). V lost 1 base, J lost 5 bases, and 14 bases lay in between. This CDR3 region has 15 residues. Per germline, CDR1 SEHNR and CDR2 FQNEAQ (reference sequence).

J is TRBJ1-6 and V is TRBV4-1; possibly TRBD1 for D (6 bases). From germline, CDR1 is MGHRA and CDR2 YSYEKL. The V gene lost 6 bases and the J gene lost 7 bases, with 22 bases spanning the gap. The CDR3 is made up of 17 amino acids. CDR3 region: CASRPTPARGVNSPLHF. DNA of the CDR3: TGCGCCAGCAGGCCGACCCCTGCCAGGGGAGTAAATTCACCCCTCCACTTT.

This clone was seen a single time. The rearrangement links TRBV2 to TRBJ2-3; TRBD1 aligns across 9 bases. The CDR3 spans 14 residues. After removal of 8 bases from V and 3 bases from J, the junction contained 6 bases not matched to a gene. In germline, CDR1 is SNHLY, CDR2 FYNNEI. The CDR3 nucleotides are TGTGCCAGCTCAACAGGGGGCGATACAGATACGCAGTATTTT. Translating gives CASSTGGDTDTQYF.

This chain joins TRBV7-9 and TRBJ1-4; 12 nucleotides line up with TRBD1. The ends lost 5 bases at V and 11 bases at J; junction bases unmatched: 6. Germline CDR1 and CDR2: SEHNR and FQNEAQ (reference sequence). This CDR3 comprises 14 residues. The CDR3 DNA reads TGTGCCAGCAGCGCAGGGACAGGGGGCCGGAAACTGTTTTTT. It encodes CASSAGTGGRKLFF.

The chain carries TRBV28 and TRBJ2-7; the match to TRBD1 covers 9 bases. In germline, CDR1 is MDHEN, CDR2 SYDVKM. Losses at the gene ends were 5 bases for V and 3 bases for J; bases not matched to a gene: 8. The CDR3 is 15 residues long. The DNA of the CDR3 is TGTGCCAGCAGTCAAGGGGACAGGGCCTTCTACGAGCAGTACTTC. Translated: CASSQGDRAFYEQYF.

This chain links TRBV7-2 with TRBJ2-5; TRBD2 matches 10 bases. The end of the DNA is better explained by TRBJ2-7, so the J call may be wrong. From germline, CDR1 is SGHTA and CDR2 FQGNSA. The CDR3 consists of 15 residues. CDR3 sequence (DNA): TGTGCCAGCAGCTTAACAGCGGGGGGGGCCTACGAGCAGTACTTC. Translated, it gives CASSLTAGGAYEQYF.

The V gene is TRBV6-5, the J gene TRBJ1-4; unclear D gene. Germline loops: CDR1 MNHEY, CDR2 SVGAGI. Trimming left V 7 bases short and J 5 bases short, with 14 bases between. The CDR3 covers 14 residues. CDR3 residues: CASTSRVENEKLFF. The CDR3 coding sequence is TGTGCCAGCACCTCACGAGTCGAAAATGAAAAACTGTTTTTT.

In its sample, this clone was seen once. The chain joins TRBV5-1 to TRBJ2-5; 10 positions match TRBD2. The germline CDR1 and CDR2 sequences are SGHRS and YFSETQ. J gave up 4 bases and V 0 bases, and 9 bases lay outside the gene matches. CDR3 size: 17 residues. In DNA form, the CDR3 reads TGCGCCAGCAGCTTGGCCGGTAGCGGGGGGTCTGGAGAGACCCAGTACTTC. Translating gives CASSLAGSGGSGETQYF.

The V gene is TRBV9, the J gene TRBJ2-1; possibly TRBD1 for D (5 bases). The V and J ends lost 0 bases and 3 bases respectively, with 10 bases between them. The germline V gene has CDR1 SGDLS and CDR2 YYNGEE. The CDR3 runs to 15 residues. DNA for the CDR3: TGTGCCAGCAGCGTAGGGCAGGGAATCTACAATGAGCAGTTCTTC. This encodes CASSVGQGIYNEQFF. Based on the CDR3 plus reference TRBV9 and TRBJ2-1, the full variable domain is DSGVTQTPKHLITATGQRVTLRCSPRSGDLSVYWYQQSLDQGLQFLIQYYNGEERAKGNILERFSAQQFPDLHSELNLSSLELGDSALYFCASSVGQGIYNEQFFGPGTRLTVL.

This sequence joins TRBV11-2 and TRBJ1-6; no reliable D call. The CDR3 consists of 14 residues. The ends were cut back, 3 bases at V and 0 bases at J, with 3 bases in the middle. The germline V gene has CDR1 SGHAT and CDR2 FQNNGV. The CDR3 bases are TGTGCCAGCAGCTTCGGCTCCTATAATTCACCCCTCCACTTT. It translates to CASSFGSYNSPLHF. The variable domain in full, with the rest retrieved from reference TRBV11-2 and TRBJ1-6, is EAGVAQSPRYKIIEKRQSVAFWCNPISGHATLYWYQQILGQGPKLLIQFQNNGVVDDSQLPKDRFSAERLKGVDSTLKIQPAKLEDSAVYLCASSFGSYNSPLHFGNGTRLTVT.

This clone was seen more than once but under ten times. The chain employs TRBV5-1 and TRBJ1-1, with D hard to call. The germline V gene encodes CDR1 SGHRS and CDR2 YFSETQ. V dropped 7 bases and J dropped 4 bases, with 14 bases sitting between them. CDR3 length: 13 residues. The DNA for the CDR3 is TGCGCCAGCCGTCTTGGCGGCATCACTGAAGCTTTCTTT. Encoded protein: CASRLGGITEAFF.

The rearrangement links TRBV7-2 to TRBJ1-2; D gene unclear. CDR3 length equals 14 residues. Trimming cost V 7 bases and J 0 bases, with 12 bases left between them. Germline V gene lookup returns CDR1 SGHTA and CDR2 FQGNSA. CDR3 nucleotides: TGTGCCAGCACCCGAGATACTACTAACTATGGCTACACCTTC. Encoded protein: CASTRDTTNYGYTF.

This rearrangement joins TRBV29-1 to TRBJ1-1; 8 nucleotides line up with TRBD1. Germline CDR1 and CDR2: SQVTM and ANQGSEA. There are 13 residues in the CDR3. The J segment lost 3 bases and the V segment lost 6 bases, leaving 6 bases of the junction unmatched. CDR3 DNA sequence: TGCAGCGTGACAGGGGCCCAGTACACTGAAGCTTTCTTT. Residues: CSVTGAQYTEAFF.

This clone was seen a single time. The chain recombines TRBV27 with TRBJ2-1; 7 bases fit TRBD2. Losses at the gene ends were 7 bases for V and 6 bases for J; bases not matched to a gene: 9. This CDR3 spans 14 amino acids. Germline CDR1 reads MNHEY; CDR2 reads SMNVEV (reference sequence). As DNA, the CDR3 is TGTGCCAGCACACGACTAGCCGGAACCAATGAGCAGTTCTTC. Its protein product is CASTRLAGTNEQFF.

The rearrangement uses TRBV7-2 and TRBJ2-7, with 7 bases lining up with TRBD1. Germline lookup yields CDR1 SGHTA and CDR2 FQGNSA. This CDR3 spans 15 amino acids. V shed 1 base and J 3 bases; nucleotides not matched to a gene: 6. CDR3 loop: CASSLGAGGYYEQYF. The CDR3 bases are TGTGCCAGCAGCTTAGGGGCAGGGGGTTACTACGAGCAGTACTTC.

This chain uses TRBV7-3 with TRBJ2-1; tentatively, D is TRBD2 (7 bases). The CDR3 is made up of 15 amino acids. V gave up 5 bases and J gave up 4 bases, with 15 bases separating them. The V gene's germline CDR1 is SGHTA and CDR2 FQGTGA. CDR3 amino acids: CASSPKGGGYNEQFF. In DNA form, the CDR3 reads TGTGCCAGCAGCCCTAAGGGAGGGGGATACAATGAGCAGTTCTTC.

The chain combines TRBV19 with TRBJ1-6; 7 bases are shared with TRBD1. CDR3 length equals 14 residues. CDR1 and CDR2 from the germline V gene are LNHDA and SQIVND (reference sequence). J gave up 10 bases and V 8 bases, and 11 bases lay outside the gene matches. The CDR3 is CASSRDREASPLHF. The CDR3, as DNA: TGTGCCAGTTCACGCGACAGGGAGGCCTCACCCCTCCACTTT.

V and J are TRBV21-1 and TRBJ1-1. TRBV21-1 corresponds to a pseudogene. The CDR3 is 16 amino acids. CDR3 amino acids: CASSTTAGLMNTEAFF. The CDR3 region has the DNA TGTGCCAGCAGCACCACGGCGGGGCTAATGAACACTGAAGCTTTCTTT.